The source of this TCR beta chain is a study of beta chain features in type 1 diabetes. Whole-study findings and limits: Within the patient group, naive, central memory and Treg TCRB repertoires appeared more similar to each other than within healthy donors.

The ends were cut back, 6 bases at V and 2 bases at J, with 19 bases in the middle. The V gene's germline CDR1 is MDHEN and CDR2 SYDVKM. The CDR3 covers 16 residues. As every portion of the isolated RNA was reverse transcribed, the sequencing read expressed TCRB transcripts. The protocol was immunoSEQ multiplex PCR, while the TCRdb copy is restricted to in-frame clones and leaves out a portion. The data show about 900,000 clones, about a sixth seen once. The sample holds a few counts of this clone. Its matching antigen is unknown. This TCR derives from a young woman in good health. The sample comprised naive CD4+ T cells from blood. The rearrangement uses TRBV28 and TRBJ2-5, with D maybe TRBD1 (6 bases). CDR3 in DNA: TGTGCCAGCAGGGGACAAAACGGGGAAGCGCAAGAGACCCAGTACTTC. Its protein is CASRGQNGEAQETQYF.